Listed below are T cell receptor beta chains from one sample, sequenced in a study of T cell responses to AZD1222 COVID-19 vaccine. Sequencing was performed with immunoSEQ multiplex PCR; in TCRdb, only in-frame clones are kept and a portion is missing. Of tens of thousands of clones in the sample, about nine tenths were seen once. The input for sequencing was peripheral blood, taken 28 days after the second AZD1222 dose. Receptors originate from an adult who received the AZD1222 COVID-19 vaccine. The CDR3 runs from the conserved cysteine through the conserved F or W. D genes are given only for firm matches. Rows give clone size only sometimes, using once, few, many, or a class for an expanded clone.

V gene	J gene	clone size	D gene	CDR3 protein	CDR3 DNA
TRBV5-6	TRBJ1-1	.	.	CASSLVGMNTEAFF	TGTGCCAGCAGCTTGGTTGGAATGAACACTGAAGCTTTCTTT
TRBV6-2/TRBV6-3	TRBJ1-1	.	TRBD1	CASSKTGRRGLEAFF	TGTGCCAGCAGTAAGACAGGGCGGAGGGGGCTTGAAGCTTTCTTT
TRBV4-3	TRBJ1-2	.	.	CASSQGYGYTF	TGCGCCAGCAGCCAGGGCTATGGCTACACCTTC
TRBV2	TRBJ1-5	.	TRBD1	CASRQGGFQPQHF	TGTGCCAGCAGACAGGGGGGCTTTCAGCCCCAGCATTTT
TRBV7-2	TRBJ2-5	.	.	CASSLEGSKGETQYF	TGTGCCAGCAGCCTGGAGGGTTCCAAGGGGGAGACCCAGTACTTC
TRBV4-3	TRBJ1-2	.	TRBD1	CASSQEFRGGQGASGYTF	TGCGCCAGCAGCCAAGAATTTCGTGGGGGACAGGGGGCGAGTGGCTACACCTTC
TRBV24-1	TRBJ2-2	.	.	CATSDTQGRSTGELFF	TGTGCCACCAGTGATACCCAGGGTCGGAGCACCGGGGAGCTGTTTTTT
TRBV19	TRBJ1-3	.	.	CASARDPLTQNSGNTIYF	TGTGCCAGTGCCCGGGACCCTCTAACTCAAAACTCTGGAAACACCATATATTTT
TRBV5-5	TRBJ1-6	.	TRBD1	CASSFSGGGSPLHF	TGTGCCAGCAGCTTTTCAGGGGGGGGGTCACCCCTCCACTTT
TRBV19	TRBJ2-1	.	TRBD1	CASSGQGKTNNEQFF	TGTGCCAGTAGCGGACAGGGAAAAACGAACAATGAGCAGTTCTTC
TRBV28	TRBJ1-3	.	.	CASSLAGAGNTIYF	TGTGCCAGCAGTTTAGCAGGCGCTGGAAACACCATATATTTT
TRBV7-2	TRBJ1-1	.	.	CASSLEADRNTEAFF	TGTGCCAGCAGCTTAGAGGCAGACCGGAACACTGAAGCTTTCTTT
TRBV6-5	TRBJ2-1	.	TRBD1	CASRLDRGLYNEQFF	TGTGCCAGCAGGCTCGACAGGGGCCTTTACAATGAGCAGTTCTTC
TRBV6-5	TRBJ2-3	.	.	CASRKVGTDTQYF	TGTGCCAGCAGGAAGGTTGGCACAGATACGCAGTATTTT
TRBV5-1	TRBJ2-5	.	.	CASSLVGSAQETQYF	TGCGCCAGCAGCTTGGTCGGAAGCGCACAAGAGACCCAGTACTTC
TRBV18	TRBJ2-3	.	TRBD2	CASSPPGLAGGTDTQYF	TGTGCCAGCTCACCACCGGGCCTAGCGGGAGGCACAGATACGCAGTATTTT
TRBV7-2	TRBJ2-7	.	.	CASGLSGESSYEQYF	TGTGCCAGCGGACTCTCGGGGGAGAGCTCCTACGAGCAGTACTTC
TRBV15	TRBJ1-4	once	.	CATSKESRRDEKLFF	TGTGCCACCAGCAAGGAGAGTCGGCGCGATGAAAAACTGTTTTTT
TRBV7-6	TRBJ2-3	.	.	CASSLGPSAPTDTQYF	TGTGCCAGCAGCTTAGGTCCTAGCGCTCCTACAGATACGCAGTATTTT
TRBV23-1	TRBJ1-2	.	.	CASSHHLWRDYGYTF	TGCGCCAGCAGTCACCACCTCTGGAGGGACTATGGCTACACCTTC